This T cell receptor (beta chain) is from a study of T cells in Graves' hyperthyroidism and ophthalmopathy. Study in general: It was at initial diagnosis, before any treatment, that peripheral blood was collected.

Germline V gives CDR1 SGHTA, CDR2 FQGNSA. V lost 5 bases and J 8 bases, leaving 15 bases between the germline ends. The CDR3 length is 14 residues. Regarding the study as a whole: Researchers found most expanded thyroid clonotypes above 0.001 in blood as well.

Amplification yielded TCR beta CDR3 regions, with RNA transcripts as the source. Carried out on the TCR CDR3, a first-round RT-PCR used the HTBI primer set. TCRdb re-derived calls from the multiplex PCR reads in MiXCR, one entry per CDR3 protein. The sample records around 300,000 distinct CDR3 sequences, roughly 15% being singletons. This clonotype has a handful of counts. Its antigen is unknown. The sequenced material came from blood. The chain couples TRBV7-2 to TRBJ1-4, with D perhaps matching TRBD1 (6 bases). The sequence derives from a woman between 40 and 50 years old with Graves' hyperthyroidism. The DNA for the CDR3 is TGTGCCAGCAGCCGAACAGGGTCTGCGGAAAAACTGTTTTTT. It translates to CASSRTGSAEKLFF.